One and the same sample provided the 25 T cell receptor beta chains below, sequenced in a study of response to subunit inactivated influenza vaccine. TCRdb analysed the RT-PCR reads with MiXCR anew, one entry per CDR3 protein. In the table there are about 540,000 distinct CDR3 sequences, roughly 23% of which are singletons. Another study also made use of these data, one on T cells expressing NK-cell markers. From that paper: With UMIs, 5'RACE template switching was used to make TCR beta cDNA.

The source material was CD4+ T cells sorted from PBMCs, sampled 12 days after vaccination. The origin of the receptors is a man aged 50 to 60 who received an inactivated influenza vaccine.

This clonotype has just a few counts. DNA for the CDR3: TGCGCCAGCAGCCAGCCGGGACAGGGTGGTGAGACCCAGTACTTC. Protein product: CASSQPGQGGETQYF. The chain uses TRBV4-1 and TRBJ2-5; 9 bases align to TRBD1. Germline trimming cut 3 bases from V and 5 bases from J; bases unmatched to any gene: 7. Germline assignment: CDR1 MGHRA and CDR2 YSYEKL. The CDR3 runs 15 residues.

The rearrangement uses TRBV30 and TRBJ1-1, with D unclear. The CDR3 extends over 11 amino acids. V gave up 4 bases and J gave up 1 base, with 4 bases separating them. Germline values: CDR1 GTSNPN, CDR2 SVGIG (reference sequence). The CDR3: CAWKENTEAFF. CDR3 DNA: TGTGCCTGGAAGGAGAACACTGAAGCTTTCTTT.

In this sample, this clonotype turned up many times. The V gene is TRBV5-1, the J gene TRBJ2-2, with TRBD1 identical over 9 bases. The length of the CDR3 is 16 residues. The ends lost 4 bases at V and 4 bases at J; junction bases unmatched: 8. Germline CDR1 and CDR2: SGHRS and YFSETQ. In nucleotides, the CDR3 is TGCGCCAGCAGCCCCGACAGGGGGATTATCACCGGGGAGCTGTTTTTT. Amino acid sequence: CASSPDRGIITGELFF.

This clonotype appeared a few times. The CDR3 sequence is CAIKVRVLSYEQYF. The DNA of the CDR3 is TGTGCCATTAAGGTCCGGGTCCTCTCCTACGAGCAGTACTTC. The chain uses TRBV2 and TRBJ2-7; D is undetermined. The CDR3 spans 14 residues. The germline gives CDR1 SNHLY, CDR2 FYNNEI. V dropped 10 bases and J dropped 0 bases, with 16 bases sitting between them.

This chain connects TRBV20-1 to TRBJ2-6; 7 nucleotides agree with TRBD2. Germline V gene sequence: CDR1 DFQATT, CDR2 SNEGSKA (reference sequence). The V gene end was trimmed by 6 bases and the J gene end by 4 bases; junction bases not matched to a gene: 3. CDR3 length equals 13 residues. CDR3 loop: CSAGGYGANVLTF. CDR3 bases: TGCAGTGCGGGAGGGTACGGGGCCAACGTCCTGACTTTC.

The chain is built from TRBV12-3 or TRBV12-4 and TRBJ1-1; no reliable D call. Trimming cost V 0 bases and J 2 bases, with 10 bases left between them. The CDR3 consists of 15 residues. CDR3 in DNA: TGTGCCAGCAGTTTAGCGCAGCCACCCAACACTGAAGCTTTCTTT. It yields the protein CASSLAQPPNTEAFF.

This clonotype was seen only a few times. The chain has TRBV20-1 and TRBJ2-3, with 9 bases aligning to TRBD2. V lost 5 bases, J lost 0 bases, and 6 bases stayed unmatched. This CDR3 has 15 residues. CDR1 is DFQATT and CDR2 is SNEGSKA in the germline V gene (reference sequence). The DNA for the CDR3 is TGCAGTGCTGACCTTACTAGCGGGAGCACAGATACGCAGTATTTT. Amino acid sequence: CSADLTSGSTDTQYF.

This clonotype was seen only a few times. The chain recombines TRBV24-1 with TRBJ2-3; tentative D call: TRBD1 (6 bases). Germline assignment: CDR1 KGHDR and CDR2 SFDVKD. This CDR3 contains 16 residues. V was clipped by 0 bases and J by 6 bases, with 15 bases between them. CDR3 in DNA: TGTGCCACCAGTGATTTGGGGCAGGGGACGGAGGATACGCAGTATTTT. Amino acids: CATSDLGQGTEDTQYF.

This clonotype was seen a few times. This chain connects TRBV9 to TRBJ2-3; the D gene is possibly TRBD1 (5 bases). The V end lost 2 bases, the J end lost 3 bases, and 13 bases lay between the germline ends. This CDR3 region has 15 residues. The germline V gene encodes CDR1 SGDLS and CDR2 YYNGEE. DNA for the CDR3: TGTGCCAGCAGCGTGGATCCAGGGCTAACAGATACGCAGTATTTT. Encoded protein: CASSVDPGLTDTQYF.

The CDR3, as DNA: TGTGCCTGGAGTTCAATACAGGGGGTCGGAGAGACCCAGTACTTC. It specifies CAWSSIQGVGETQYF. This chain connects TRBV30 to TRBJ2-5; 8 bases line up with TRBD1. Germline CDR1 reads GTSNPN; CDR2 reads SVGIG (reference sequence). The CDR3 runs to 15 residues. The ends lost 2 bases at V and 4 bases at J; junction bases unmatched: 9.

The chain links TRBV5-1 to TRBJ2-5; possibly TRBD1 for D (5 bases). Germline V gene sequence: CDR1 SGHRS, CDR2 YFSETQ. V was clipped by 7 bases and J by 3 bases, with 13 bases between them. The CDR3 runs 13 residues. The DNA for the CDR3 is TGCGCCAGCGGACCGCAGGGTGAAGAGACCCAGTACTTC. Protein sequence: CASGPQGEETQYF.

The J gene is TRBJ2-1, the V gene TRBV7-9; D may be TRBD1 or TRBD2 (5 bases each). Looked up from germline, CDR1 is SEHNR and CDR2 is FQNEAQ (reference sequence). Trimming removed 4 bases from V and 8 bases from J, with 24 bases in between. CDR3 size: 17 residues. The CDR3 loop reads CASSYPKTRDRVYEQFF. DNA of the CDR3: TGTGCCAGCAGCTACCCTAAAACCCGGGACCGGGTTTATGAGCAGTTCTTC. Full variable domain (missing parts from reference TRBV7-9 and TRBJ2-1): DTGVSQNPRHKITKRGQNVTFRCDPISEHNRLYWYRQTLGQGPEFLTYFQNEAQLEKSRLLSDRFSAERPKGSFSTLEIQRTEQGDSAMYLCASSYPKTRDRVYEQFFGPGTRLTVL.

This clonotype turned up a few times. The CDR3 protein is CSGESGWNEKLFF. In DNA form, the CDR3 reads TGCAGTGGAGAATCAGGGTGGAATGAAAAACTGTTTTTT. The gene calls are TRBV20-1 and TRBJ1-4; maybe TRBD1 (5 bases). This CDR3 contains 13 residues. Germline V CDR1 and CDR2: DFQATT, SNEGSKA (reference sequence). Trimming stripped 7 bases from V and 5 bases from J, with 14 bases between.

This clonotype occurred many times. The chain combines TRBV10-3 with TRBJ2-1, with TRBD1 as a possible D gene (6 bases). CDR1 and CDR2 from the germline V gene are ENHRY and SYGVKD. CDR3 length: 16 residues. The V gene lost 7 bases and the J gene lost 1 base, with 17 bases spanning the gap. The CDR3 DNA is TGTGCCATCAATGGTGGCAGGGGTAATTCCTACAATGAGCAGTTCTTC. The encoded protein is CAINGGRGNSYNEQFF.

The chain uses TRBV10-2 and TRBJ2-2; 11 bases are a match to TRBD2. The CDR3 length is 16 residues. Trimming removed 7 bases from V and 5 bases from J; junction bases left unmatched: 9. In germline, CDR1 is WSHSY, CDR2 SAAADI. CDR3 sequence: CASTLTSGVGTGELFF. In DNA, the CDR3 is TGCGCCAGCACCCTGACTAGCGGGGTTGGTACCGGGGAGCTGTTTTTT.

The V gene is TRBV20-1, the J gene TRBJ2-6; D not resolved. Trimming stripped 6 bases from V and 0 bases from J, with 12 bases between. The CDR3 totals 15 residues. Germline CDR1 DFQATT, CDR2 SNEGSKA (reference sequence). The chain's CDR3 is CSANPTGSGANVLTF. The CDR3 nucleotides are TGCAGTGCCAACCCCACGGGCTCTGGGGCCAACGTCCTGACTTTC.

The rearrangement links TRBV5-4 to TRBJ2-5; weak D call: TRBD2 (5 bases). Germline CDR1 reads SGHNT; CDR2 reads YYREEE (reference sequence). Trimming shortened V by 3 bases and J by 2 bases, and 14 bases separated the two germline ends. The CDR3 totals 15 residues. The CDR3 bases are TGTGCCAGCAGCTCGAGGACTGAATTTCAAGAGACCCAGTACTTC. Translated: CASSSRTEFQETQYF. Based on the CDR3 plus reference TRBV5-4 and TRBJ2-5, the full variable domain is ETGVTQSPTHLIKTRGQQVTLRCSSQSGHNTVSWYQQALGQGPQFIFQYYREEENGRGNFPPRFSGLQFPNYSSELNVNALELDDSALYLCASSSRTEFQETQYFGPGTRLLVL.

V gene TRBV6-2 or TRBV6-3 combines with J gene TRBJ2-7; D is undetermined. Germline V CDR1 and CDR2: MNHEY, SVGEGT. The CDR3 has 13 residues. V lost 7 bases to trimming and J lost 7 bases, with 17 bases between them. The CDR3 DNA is TGTGCCAGCACCTCTACGGGCCGTGGGGAGCAGTACTTC. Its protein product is CASTSTGRGEQYF.

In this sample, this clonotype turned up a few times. The CDR3 spells CASSLTGGKTEAFF. CDR3 DNA sequence: TGCGCCAGCAGCTTGACAGGGGGCAAGACTGAAGCTTTCTTT. The chain couples TRBV5-1 to TRBJ1-1; 9 bases are shared with TRBD1. Unmatched junction bases numbered 3, after V lost 1 base and J lost 5 bases. This CDR3 is built from 14 residues. Germline V gives CDR1 SGHRS, CDR2 YFSETQ.

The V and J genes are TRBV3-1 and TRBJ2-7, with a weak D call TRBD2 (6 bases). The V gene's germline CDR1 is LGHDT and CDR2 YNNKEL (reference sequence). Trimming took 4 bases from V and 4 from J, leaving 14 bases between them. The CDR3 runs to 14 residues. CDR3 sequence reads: CASSLRDLEYEQYF. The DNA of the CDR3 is TGTGCCAGCAGCCTCCGGGACTTGGAGTACGAGCAGTACTTC.

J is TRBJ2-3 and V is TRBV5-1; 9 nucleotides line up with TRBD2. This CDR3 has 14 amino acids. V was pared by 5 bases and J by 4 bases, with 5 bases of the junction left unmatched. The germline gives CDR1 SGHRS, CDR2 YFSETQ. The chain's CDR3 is CASRRLAGSDTQYF. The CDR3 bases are TGCGCCAGCAGGAGGCTAGCGGGATCAGATACGCAGTATTTT.

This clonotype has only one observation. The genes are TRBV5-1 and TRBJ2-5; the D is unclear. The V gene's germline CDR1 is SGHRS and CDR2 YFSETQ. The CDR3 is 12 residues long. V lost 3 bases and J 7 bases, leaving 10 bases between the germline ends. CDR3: CASSYDVGTQYF. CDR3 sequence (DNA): TGCGCCAGCAGCTACGACGTGGGGACCCAGTACTTC.

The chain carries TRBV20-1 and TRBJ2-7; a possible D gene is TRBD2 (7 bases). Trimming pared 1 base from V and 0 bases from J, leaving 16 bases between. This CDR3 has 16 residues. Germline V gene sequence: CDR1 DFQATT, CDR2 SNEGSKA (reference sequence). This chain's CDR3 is CSARGGGLGSSYEQYF. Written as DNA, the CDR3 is TGCAGTGCTAGAGGGGGGGGCCTCGGTAGCTCCTACGAGCAGTACTTC.

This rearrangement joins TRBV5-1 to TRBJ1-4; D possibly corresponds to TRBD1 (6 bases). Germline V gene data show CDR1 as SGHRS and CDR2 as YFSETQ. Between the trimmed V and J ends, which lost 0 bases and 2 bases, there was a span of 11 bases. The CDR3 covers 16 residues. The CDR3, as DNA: TGCGCCAGCAGCTTGGAGGGGGGGCCGACTAATGAAAAACTGTTTTTT. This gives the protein CASSLEGGPTNEKLFF.

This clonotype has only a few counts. In DNA form, the CDR3 reads TGCGCCAGCAGCCGCGGACAGGGGATGAACACCGGGGAGCTGTTTTTT. Translated: CASSRGQGMNTGELFF. The J gene is TRBJ2-2, the V gene TRBV4-1, with TRBD1 matching 9 bases. Losses at the gene ends were 4 bases for V and 1 base for J; bases not matched to a gene: 4. Germline CDR1 and CDR2: MGHRA and YSYEKL. The CDR3 runs to 16 residues.